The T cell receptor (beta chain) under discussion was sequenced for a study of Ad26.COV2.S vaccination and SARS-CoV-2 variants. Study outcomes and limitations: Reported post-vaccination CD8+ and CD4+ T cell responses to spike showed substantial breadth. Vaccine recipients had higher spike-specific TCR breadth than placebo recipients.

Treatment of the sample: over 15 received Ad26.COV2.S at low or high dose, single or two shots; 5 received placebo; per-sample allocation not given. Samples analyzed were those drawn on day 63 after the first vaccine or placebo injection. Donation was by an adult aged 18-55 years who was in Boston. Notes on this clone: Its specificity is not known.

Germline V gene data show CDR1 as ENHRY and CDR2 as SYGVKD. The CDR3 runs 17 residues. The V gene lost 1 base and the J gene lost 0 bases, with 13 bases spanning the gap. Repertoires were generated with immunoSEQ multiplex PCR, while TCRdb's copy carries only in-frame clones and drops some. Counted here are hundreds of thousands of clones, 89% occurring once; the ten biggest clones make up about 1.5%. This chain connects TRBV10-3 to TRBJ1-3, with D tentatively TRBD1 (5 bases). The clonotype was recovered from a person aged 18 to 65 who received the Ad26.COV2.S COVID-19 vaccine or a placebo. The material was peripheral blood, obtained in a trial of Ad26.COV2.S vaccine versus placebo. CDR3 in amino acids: CAISELIGVNSGNTIYF. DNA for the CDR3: TGTGCCATCAGTGAGTTGATAGGGGTAAACTCTGGAAACACCATATATTTT.